Below are 4 T cell receptor beta chains sequenced from a single sample in a study of blood T cells in healthy people across ages. PCR was performed a second time for roughly 7 to 12 cycles using a sample-barcoded 5' primer and a J-beta primer mix. TCRdb re-analysed the 5' RACE reads in MiXCR, keeping a single row per CDR3 protein. The table includes 650,000 to 800,000 distinct CDR3 sequences, approximately 48% detected once. Sequencing was performed on blood. The receptors were gathered from a man in his fifties or sixties in good health.

The chain recombines TRBV3-1 with TRBJ1-3; the D gene is possibly TRBD1 (5 bases). Trimming took off 3 bases at V and 0 bases at J, with 9 bases between the two ends. This CDR3 spans 15 amino acids. From germline, CDR1 is LGHDT and CDR2 YNNKEL (reference sequence). DNA for the CDR3: TGTGCCAGCAGCCACCAGGGATACTCTGGAAACACCATATATTTT. It codes for CASSHQGYSGNTIYF.

The chain couples TRBV6-2 or TRBV6-3 to TRBJ1-5, with D uncertain. Germline V CDR1 and CDR2: MNHEY, SVGEGT. This CDR3 spans 12 amino acids. V dropped 4 bases and J dropped 3 bases, with 4 bases sitting between them. Here the CDR3 DNA reads TGTGCCAGCAGTTCTACCAATCAGCCCCAGCATTTT. Its protein product is CASSSTNQPQHF.

In its sample, this clonotype was seen many times. The rearrangement links TRBV29-1 to TRBJ2-1; D call uncertain. Between the trimmed V and J ends, which lost 0 bases and 4 bases, there was a span of 13 bases. This CDR3 is built from 15 residues. Per the germline V gene, CDR1 is SQVTM and CDR2 is ANQGSEA. CDR3 sequence reads: CSVEEEGLGYNEQFF. The CDR3 nucleotides read TGCAGCGTTGAAGAGGAAGGGTTGGGATACAATGAGCAGTTCTTC.

In its sample, this clonotype was seen a few times. V is TRBV14 and J is TRBJ2-6; possible D gene TRBD1, 6 bases. The germline V gene has CDR1 SGHDN and CDR2 FVKESK. The CDR3 length is 16 residues. Trimming took 4 bases from V and 2 from J, leaving 12 bases between them. This chain's CDR3 is CASSRDTLAGANVLTF. CDR3 coding DNA: TGTGCCAGCAGCCGGGACACCCTGGCTGGGGCCAACGTCCTGACTTTC.